The 18 T cell receptor beta chains below all came from one sample that was sequenced in a study of T cell changes during pregnancy in multiple sclerosis. Clones were sequenced by immunoSEQ multiplex PCR, and TCRdb holds only the in-frame ones, with some missing. The sample yields approximately 40,000 clones, around 91% seen once. The sample consisted of CD8+ T cells from peripheral blood mononuclear cells, taken in the third trimester of pregnancy. The receptors derive from a female donor with multiple sclerosis, enrolled in a pregnancy study.

The CDR3 coding sequence is TGTGCCAGTAGGCTAGCGGGAGCAGAGACCCAGTACTTC. This encodes CASRLAGAETQYF. V and J are TRBV19 and TRBJ2-5; TRBD2 aligns across 10 bases. The CDR3 contains 13 residues. After removal of 6 bases from V and 4 bases from J, the junction contained 2 bases not matched to a gene. Germline V CDR1 and CDR2: LNHDA, SQIVND (reference sequence).

The V gene is TRBV5-6, the J gene TRBJ2-7; 9 bases fit TRBD1. Germline V gives CDR1 SGHDT, CDR2 YYEEEE. The CDR3 is 14 amino acids. Trimming took 1 base from V and 7 from J; bases not matched to a gene: 6. The CDR3 nucleotides read TGTGCCAGCAGCTTGATACAGGGGGCTAGGGAGCAGTACTTC. Residues: CASSLIQGAREQYF.

V gene TRBV9 combines with J gene TRBJ2-2; D uncertain. V lost 0 bases, J lost 6 bases, and 6 bases lay in between. The CDR3 length is 13 residues. Germline loops: CDR1 SGDLS, CDR2 YYNGEE. The CDR3: CASSVDLAGELFF. DNA for the CDR3: TGTGCCAGCAGCGTAGATCTAGCCGGGGAGCTGTTTTTT. The full variable domain, completed using reference TRBV9 and TRBJ2-2, is DSGVTQTPKHLITATGQRVTLRCSPRSGDLSVYWYQQSLDQGLQFLIQYYNGEERAKGNILERFSAQQFPDLHSELNLSSLELGDSALYFCASSVDLAGELFFGEGSRLTVL.

The chain carries TRBV14 and TRBJ1-1, with D maybe TRBD1 (6 bases). Trimming removed 4 bases from V and 3 bases from J, with 15 bases in between. Germline-derived CDR1 and CDR2 are SGHDN and FVKESK. This CDR3 contains 15 residues. DNA for the CDR3: TGTGCCAGCAGCCCTTTACAGGGTTTCGACACTGAAGCTTTCTTT. Translated: CASSPLQGFDTEAFF.

In nucleotides, the CDR3 is TGTGCCAGCGCAATTCAGGGGTACACCGGGGAGCTGTTTTTT. It specifies CASAIQGYTGELFF. The chain couples TRBV5-8 to TRBJ2-2, with a weak D call TRBD1 (6 bases). In germline, CDR1 is SGHTS, CDR2 YDEGEE. The ends were cut back, 7 bases at V and 3 bases at J, with 13 bases in the middle. The CDR3 covers 14 residues.

V gene TRBV11-3 combines with J gene TRBJ2-1, with D possibly matching TRBD2 (5 bases). The CDR3 length is 15 residues. The V end lost 5 bases, the J end lost 3 bases, and 14 bases lay between the germline ends. Germline lookup yields CDR1 SGHNT and CDR2 YENEEA. CDR3 DNA: TGTGCCAGCAGCCCATTTGGGAGCGACTACAATGAGCAGTTCTTC. It yields the protein CASSPFGSDYNEQFF.

This clone has just one count. V and J are TRBV6-5 and TRBJ1-2; D possibly corresponds to TRBD1 (6 bases). The germline V gene encodes CDR1 MNHEY and CDR2 SVGAGI. V was trimmed by 7 bases and J by 10 bases, leaving 25 bases between them. This CDR3 is built from 15 residues. CDR3 coding DNA: TGTGCCAGCAACCTCGGGGGGCCCAGCTTAGGAGACTACACCTTC. It encodes CASNLGGPSLGDYTF.

The V gene is TRBV27, the J gene TRBJ1-2, with D possibly matching TRBD1 (6 bases). The ends were cut back, 6 bases at V and 4 bases at J, with 12 bases in the middle. The CDR3 consists of 13 residues. Germline V lookup: CDR1 MNHEY, CDR2 SMNVEV (reference sequence). The CDR3 DNA sequence: TGTGCCAGCAGCCTAGGGGGTCCCTATGGCTACACCTTC. Translation: CASSLGGPYGYTF.

The V gene is TRBV5-1, the J gene TRBJ1-1; 9 nucleotides line up with TRBD1. The CDR3 is 15 amino acids. Germline V gives CDR1 SGHRS, CDR2 YFSETQ. J was trimmed by 0 bases and V by 3 bases; bases with no gene match: 3. The CDR3 nucleotides read TGCGCCAGCAGCTCGGGACAGGGCATGAACACTGAAGCTTTCTTT. Its translation is CASSSGQGMNTEAFF.

The J gene is TRBJ1-2, the V gene TRBV5-4; a possible D gene is TRBD1 (6 bases). With 4 bases removed from V and 8 bases from J, the gap between germline ends came to 12 bases. Germline loops: CDR1 SGHNT, CDR2 YYREEE (reference sequence). The CDR3 extends over 12 amino acids. The CDR3 DNA reads as TGTGCCAGCAGCGTAACAGGGCACGGCTACACCTTC. This sequence encodes CASSVTGHGYTF.

The chain carries TRBV15 and TRBJ2-3; TRBD2 matches 9 bases. J was trimmed by 4 bases and V by 5 bases; bases with no gene match: 7. CDR1 LNHNV and CDR2 YYDKDF come from the germline V gene (reference sequence). The CDR3 has 15 residues. The CDR3 spells CATSSRRGGADTQYF. The CDR3 DNA is TGTGCCACCAGCTCGCGGCGGGGGGGGGCAGATACGCAGTATTTT. The variable domain in full, completed from reference TRBV15 and TRBJ2-3, reads DAMVIQNPRYQVTQFGKPVTLSCSQTLNHNVMYWYQQKSSQAPKLLFHYYDKDFNNEADTPDNFQSRRPNTSFCFLDIRSPGLGDTAMYLCATSSRRGGADTQYFGPGTRLTVL.

V and J are TRBV4-3 and TRBJ1-6, with TRBD1 matching over 7 bases. This CDR3 has 20 residues. Trimming cost V 1 base and J 3 bases; bases outside gene matches: 15. Per germline, CDR1 LGHNA and CDR2 YSLEER. CDR3 nucleotide sequence: TGCGCCAGCAGCCAAGTTTCTAGGGCCGGGACAGCGTTCTATAATTCACCCCTCCACTTT. Protein sequence: CASSQVSRAGTAFYNSPLHF.

The chain couples TRBV9 to TRBJ2-5; 7 bases align to TRBD2. Trimming at V came to 0 bases and at J to 5 bases, leaving 1 base not matched to a gene. Germline CDR1 reads SGDLS; CDR2 reads YYNGEE. The CDR3 has 13 residues. The CDR3 DNA reads as TGTGCCAGCAGCGTAGGGGGGGGTGAGACCCAGTACTTC. Protein sequence: CASSVGGGETQYF.

This chain links TRBV30 with TRBJ1-3, with TRBD1 matching 7 bases. Germline V lookup: CDR1 GTSNPN, CDR2 SVGIG (reference sequence). V dropped 0 bases and J dropped 1; count of bases not matched to a gene: 9. The CDR3 sequence is 17 residues long. The CDR3 DNA is TGTGCCTGGAGTGTCGGGGGAGAGGGGGCTTCTGGAAACACCATATATTTT. It yields the protein CAWSVGGEGASGNTIYF.

The chain joins TRBV27 to TRBJ2-2, with D tentatively TRBD1 (5 bases). Trimming cost V 5 bases and J 1 base, with 11 bases left between them. CDR1 MNHEY and CDR2 SMNVEV come from the germline V gene (reference sequence). CDR3 length: 15 residues. The CDR3 DNA reads as TGTGCCAGCAGTGGGGCCAGCCGGAACACCGGGGAGCTGTTTTTT. It yields the protein CASSGASRNTGELFF.

This clone was counted between two and nine times. CDR3 residues: CATSFLSGTGSGGYTF. The CDR3 DNA reads TGTGCCACCAGTTTTCTCTCCGGGACAGGGTCTGGTGGCTACACCTTC. The chain uses TRBV15 and TRBJ1-2, with 9 nucleotides matching TRBD1. This CDR3 region has 16 residues. The V gene end was trimmed by 6 bases and the J gene end by 7 bases; junction bases not matched to a gene: 15. The germline CDR1 and CDR2 sequences are LNHNV and YYDKDF (reference sequence).

This chain connects TRBV13 to TRBJ2-1, with 11 nucleotides matching TRBD2. The CDR3 contains 16 residues. Germline values: CDR1 PRHDT, CDR2 FYEKMQ (reference sequence). With 3 bases clipped from V and 2 bases from J, the junction kept 3 bases outside the gene matches. CDR3 in DNA: TGTGCCAGCAGCTTTAGACTAGCGGGGACCTACAATGAGCAGTTCTTC. Protein sequence: CASSFRLAGTYNEQFF. The whole variable domain, remainder taken from reference TRBV13 and TRBJ2-1, is AAGVIQSPRHLIKEKRETATLKCYPIPRHDTVYWYQQGPGQDPQFLISFYEKMQSDKGSIPDRFSAQQFSDYHSELNMSSLELGDSALYFCASSFRLAGTYNEQFFGPGTRLTVL.

The gene calls are TRBV4-1 and TRBJ1-3, with D tentatively TRBD1 (5 bases). The ends were cut back, 0 bases at V and 2 bases at J, with 14 bases in the middle. This CDR3 has 17 amino acids. Germline CDR1 is MGHRA and CDR2 is YSYEKL. Written as DNA, the CDR3 is TGCGCCAGCAGCCAAGATCGGTGGCAGGGCCCTGGAAACACCATATATTTT. It specifies CASSQDRWQGPGNTIYF.